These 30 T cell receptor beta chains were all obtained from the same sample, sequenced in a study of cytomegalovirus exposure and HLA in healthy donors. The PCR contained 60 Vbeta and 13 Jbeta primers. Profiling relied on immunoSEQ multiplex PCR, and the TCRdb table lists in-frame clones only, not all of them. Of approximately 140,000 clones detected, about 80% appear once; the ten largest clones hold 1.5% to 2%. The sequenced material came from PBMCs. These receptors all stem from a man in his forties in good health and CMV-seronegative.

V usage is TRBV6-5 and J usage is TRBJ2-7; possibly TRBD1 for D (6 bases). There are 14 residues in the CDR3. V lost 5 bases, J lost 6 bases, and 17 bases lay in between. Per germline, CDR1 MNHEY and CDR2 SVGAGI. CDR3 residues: CASSLTGQGSEQYF. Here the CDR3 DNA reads TGTGCCAGCAGTCTTACGGGGCAGGGGAGCGAGCAGTACTTC.

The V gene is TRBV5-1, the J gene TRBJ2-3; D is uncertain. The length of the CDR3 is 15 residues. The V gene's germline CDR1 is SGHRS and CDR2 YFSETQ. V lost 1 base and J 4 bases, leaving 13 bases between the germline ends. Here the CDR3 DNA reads TGCGCCAGCAGCTTGCTGACATCTCAGGCAGATACGCAGTATTTT. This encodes CASSLLTSQADTQYF.

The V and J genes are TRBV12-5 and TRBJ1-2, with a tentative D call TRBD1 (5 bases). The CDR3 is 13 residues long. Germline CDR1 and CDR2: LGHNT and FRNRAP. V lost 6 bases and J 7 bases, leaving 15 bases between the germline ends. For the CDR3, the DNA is TGTGCTAGTGGCCTCGACAGTGCTGGTGGCTACACCTTC. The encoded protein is CASGLDSAGGYTF.

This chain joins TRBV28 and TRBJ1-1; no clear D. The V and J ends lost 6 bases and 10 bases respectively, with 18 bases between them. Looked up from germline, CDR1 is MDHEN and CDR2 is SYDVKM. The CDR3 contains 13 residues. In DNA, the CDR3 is TGTGCCAGCAGCCGAGATGTAGGCGCGGGAGCTTTCTTT. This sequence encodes CASSRDVGAGAFF.

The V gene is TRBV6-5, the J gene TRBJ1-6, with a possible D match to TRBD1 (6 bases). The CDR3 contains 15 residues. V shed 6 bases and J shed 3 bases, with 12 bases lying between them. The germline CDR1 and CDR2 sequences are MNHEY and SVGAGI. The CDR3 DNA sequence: TGTGCCAGCAGACCACAGGGATTCTATAATTCACCCCTCCACTTT. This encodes CASRPQGFYNSPLHF.

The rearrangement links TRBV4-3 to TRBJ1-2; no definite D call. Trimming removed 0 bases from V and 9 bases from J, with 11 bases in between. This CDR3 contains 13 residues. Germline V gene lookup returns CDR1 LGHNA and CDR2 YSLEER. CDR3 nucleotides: TGCGCCAGCAGCCAAGATTTTCCACATAGCTACACCTTC. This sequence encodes CASSQDFPHSYTF.

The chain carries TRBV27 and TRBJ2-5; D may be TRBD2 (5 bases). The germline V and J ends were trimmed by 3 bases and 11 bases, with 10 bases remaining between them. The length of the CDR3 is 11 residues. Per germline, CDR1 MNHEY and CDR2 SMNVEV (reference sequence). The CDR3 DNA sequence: TGTGCCAGCAGTTTGGGTGGGGAGCAGTACTTC. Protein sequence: CASSLGGEQYF.

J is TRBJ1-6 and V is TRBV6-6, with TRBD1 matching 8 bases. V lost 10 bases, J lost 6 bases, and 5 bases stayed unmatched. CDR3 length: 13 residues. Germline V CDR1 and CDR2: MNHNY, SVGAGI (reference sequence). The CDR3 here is CATLGQVNSPLHF. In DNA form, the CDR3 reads TGTGCCACCCTGGGACAGGTTAATTCACCCCTCCACTTT.

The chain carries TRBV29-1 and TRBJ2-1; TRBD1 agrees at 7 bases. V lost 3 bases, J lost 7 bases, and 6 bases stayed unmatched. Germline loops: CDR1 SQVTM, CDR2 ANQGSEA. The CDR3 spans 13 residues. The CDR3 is CSVDTGQSNEQFF. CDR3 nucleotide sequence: TGCAGCGTTGATACGGGACAGTCGAATGAGCAGTTCTTC.

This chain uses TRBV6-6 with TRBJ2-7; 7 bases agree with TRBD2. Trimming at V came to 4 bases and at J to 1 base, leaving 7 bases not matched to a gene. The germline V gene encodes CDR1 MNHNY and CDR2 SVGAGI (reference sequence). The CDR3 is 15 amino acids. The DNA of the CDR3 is TGTGCCAGCAGTTCCCACGGACTAGGGTCCTACGAGCAGTACTTC. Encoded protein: CASSSHGLGSYEQYF.

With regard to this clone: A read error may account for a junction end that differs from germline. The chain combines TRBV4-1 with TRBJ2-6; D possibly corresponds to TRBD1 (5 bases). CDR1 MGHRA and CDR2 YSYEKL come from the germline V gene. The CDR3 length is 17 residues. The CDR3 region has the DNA TGCGCCAGCAGCCAAGATTTAGCCAGCTCTGGGGCCAACGGCCTGACTTTC. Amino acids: CASSQDLASSGANGLTF.

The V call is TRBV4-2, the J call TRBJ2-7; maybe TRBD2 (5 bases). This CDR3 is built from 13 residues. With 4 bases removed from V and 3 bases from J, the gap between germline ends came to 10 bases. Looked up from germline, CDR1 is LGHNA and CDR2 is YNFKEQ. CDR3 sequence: CASSRDGDYEQYF. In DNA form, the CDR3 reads TGTGCCAGCAGCCGCGACGGGGACTACGAGCAGTACTTC.

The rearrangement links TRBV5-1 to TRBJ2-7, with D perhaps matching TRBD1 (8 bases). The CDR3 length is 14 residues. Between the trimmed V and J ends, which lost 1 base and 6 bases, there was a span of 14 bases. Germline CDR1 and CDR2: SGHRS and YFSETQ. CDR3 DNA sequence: TGCGCCAGCAGCTTGACAGGGGGGGAGGGCGAGCAGTACTTC. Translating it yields CASSLTGGEGEQYF.

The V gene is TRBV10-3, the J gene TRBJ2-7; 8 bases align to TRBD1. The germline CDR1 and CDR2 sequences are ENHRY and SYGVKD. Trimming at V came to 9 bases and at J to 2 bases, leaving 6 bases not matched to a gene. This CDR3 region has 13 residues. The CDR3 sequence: CAIMSGGAYEQYF. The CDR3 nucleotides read TGTGCCATTATGTCAGGGGGCGCCTACGAGCAGTACTTC.

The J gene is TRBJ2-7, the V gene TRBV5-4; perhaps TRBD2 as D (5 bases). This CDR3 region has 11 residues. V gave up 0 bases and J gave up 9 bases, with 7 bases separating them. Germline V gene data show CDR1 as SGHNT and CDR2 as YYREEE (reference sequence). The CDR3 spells CASSLGGVQYF. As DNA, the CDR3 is TGTGCCAGCAGCTTGGGGGGAGTGCAGTACTTC.

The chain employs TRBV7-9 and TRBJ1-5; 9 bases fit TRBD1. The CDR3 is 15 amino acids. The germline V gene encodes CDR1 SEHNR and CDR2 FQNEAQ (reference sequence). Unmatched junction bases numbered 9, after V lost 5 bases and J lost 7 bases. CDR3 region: CASSPGTGRNQPQHF. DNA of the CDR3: TGTGCCAGCAGCCCCGGGACAGGGCGGAACCAGCCCCAGCATTTT.

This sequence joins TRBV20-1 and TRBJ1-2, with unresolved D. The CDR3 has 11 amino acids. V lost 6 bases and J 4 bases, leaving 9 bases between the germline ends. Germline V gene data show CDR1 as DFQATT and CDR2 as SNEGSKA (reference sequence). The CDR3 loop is CSAQRGYGYTF. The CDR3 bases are TGCAGTGCCCAACGAGGCTATGGCTACACCTTC.

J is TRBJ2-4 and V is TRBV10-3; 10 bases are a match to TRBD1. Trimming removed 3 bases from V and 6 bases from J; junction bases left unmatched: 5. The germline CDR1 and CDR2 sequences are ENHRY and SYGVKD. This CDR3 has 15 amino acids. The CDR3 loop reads CAISDLGQGSNIQYF. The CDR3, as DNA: TGTGCCATCAGTGACCTGGGACAGGGGTCAAACATTCAGTACTTC.

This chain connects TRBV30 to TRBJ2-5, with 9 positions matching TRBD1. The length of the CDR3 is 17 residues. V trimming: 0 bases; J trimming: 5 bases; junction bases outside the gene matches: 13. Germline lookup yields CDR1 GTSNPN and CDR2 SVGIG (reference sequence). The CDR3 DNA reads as TGTGCCTGGAGTGTACCGACTCTTTACAGGGGGCTGGAGACCCAGTACTTC. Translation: CAWSVPTLYRGLETQYF.

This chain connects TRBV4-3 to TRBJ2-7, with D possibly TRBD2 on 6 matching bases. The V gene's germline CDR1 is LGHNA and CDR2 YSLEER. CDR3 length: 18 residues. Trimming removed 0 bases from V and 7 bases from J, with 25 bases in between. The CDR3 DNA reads TGCGCCAGCAGCCAAGATCTGGGGGGAGGACCGCGTTTAATTGAGCAGTACTTC. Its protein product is CASSQDLGGGPRLIEQYF.

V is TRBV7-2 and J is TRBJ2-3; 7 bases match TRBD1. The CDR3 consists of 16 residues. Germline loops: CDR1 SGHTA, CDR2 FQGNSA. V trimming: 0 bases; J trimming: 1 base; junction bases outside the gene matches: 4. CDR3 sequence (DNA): TGTGCCAGCAGCTTAGCGGGGCAGGGGGGCACAGATACGCAGTATTTT. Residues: CASSLAGQGGTDTQYF.

CDR3 DNA: TGTGCTAGTGGTTTGTCCATAGCGGGGGAGAACACCGGGGAGCTGTTTTTT. It translates to CASGLSIAGENTGELFF. The V gene is TRBV12-5, the J gene TRBJ2-2; 9 nucleotides agree with TRBD2. Losses at the gene ends were 2 bases for V and 1 base for J; bases not matched to a gene: 5. The CDR3 loop spans 17 amino acids. CDR1 and CDR2 (germline): LGHNT, FRNRAP.

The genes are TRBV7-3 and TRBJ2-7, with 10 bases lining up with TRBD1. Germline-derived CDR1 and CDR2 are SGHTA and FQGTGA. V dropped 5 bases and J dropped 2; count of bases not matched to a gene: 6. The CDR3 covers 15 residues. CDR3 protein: CASSLGQGSPYEQYF. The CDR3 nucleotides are TGTGCCAGCAGCCTGGGACAGGGGAGCCCCTACGAGCAGTACTTC. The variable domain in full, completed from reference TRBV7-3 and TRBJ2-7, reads GAGVSQTPSNKVTEKGKYVELRCDPISGHTALYWYRQSLGQGPEFLIYFQGTGAADDSGLPNDRFFAVRPEGSVSTLKIQRTERGDSAVYLCASSLGQGSPYEQYFGPGTRLTVT.

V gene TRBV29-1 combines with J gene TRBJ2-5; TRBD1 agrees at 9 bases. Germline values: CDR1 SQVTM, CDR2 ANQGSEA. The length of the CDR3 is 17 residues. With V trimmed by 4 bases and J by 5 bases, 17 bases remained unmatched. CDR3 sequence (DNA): TGCAGCGTTGCCGGGACAGGGTCTCCTCTGCTGAGGGAGACCCAGTACTTC. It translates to CSVAGTGSPLLRETQYF. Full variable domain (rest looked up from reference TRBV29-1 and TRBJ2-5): SAVISQKPSRDICQRGTSLTIQCQVDSQVTMMFWYRQQPGQSLTLIATANQGSEATYESGFVIDKFPISRPNLTFSTLTVSNMSPEDSSIYLCSVAGTGSPLLRETQYFGPGTRLLVL.

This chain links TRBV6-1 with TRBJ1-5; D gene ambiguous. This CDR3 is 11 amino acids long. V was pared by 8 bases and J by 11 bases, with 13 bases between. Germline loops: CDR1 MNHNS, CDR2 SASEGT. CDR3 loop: CASQGLIAQHF. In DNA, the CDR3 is TGTGCCAGCCAAGGACTGATCGCCCAGCATTTT.

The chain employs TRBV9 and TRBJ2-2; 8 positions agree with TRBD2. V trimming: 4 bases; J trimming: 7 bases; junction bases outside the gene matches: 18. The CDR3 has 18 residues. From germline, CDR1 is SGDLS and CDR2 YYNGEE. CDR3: CASSFHPTGTSGFGELFF. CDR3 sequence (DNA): TGTGCCAGCAGCTTCCACCCAACCGGGACTAGTGGGTTCGGGGAGCTGTTTTTT.

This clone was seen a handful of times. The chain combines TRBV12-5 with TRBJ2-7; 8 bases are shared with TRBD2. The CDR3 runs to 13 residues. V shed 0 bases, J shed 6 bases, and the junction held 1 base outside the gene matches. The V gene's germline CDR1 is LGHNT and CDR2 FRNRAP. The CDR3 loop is CASGLVSGSEQYF. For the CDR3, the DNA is TGTGCTAGTGGTTTGGTGAGCGGGAGCGAGCAGTACTTC.

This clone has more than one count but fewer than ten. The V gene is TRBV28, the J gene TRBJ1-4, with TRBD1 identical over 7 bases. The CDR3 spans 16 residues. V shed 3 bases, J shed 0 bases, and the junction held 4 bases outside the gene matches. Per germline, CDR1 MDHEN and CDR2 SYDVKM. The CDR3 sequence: CASSLHRGATNEKLFF. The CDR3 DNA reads TGTGCCAGCAGTTTGCACAGGGGCGCAACTAATGAAAAACTGTTTTTT. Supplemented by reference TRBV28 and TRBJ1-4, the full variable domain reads DVKVTQSSRYLVKRTGEKVFLECVQDMDHENMFWYRQDPGLGLRLIYFSYDVKMKEKGDIPEGYSVSREKKERFSLILESASTNQTSMYLCASSLHRGATNEKLFFGSGTQLSVL.

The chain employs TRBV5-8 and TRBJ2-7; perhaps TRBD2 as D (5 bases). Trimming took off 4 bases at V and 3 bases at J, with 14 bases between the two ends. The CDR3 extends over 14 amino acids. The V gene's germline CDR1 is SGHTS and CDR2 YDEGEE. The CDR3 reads CASSVKLEVYEQYF. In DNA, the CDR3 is TGTGCCAGCAGCGTAAAACTAGAAGTCTACGAGCAGTACTTC.

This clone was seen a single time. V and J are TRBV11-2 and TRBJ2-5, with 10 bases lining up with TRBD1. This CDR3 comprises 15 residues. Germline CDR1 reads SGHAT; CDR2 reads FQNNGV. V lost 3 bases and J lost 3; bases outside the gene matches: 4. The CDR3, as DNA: TGTGCCAGCAGCTTCCGCGGGACAGGGGAAGAGACCCAGTACTTC. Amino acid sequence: CASSFRGTGEETQYF.